The sequence of this TCR beta chain was determined in a study of blood T cell repertoires in COVID-19. Overall study context: From T cells, B-cell-depleted T cells, or PBMCs came the material, which was cDNA or gDNA.

This clone was picked up a small number of times. Seattle patients were enrolled while actively infected and followed longitudinally. The data were produced by immunoSEQ multiplex PCR, yet TCRdb's version contains in-frame clones alone and is incomplete. The table records 130,000 or so clones, approximately 89% of them present only once. The CDR3 sequence is 17 residues long. Germline CDR1 reads MDHEN; CDR2 reads SYDVKM. The ends lost 5 bases at V and 3 bases at J; junction bases unmatched: 8. The sequenced sample was peripheral blood. This sequence was found in a woman aged 70 to 79 with COVID-19, enrolled during active disease. The rearrangement links TRBV28 to TRBJ2-3, with 13 bases lining up with TRBD2. CDR3 region: CASSTLLAGGGTDTQYF. The CDR3 region has the DNA TGTGCCAGCAGTACACTACTAGCGGGGGGGGGAACAGATACGCAGTATTTT.